Below, 10 T cell receptor beta chains from the same sample are listed, as sequenced in a study of T cells expressing NK-cell markers. From the 5' RACE reads, TCRdb lists one entry per CDR3 protein and no DNA. Its clone listing holds 500,000 or so distinct CDR3 sequences. The sample consisted of blood T cells: a sorted CD56 or NKG2C T cell subset, CD4+ or CD8+ T cells, or bulk PBMC T cells (not recorded which). All receptors derive from a man aged 18 to 29 in good health.

This sequence joins TRBV7-2 and TRBJ2-7; TCRdb picks TRBD2, but there is no DNA to check that call. This CDR3 region has 15 residues. CDR1 and CDR2 (germline): SGHTA, FQGNSA. CDR3 protein: CASSRPAEGTDEQYF.

This chain connects TRBV20-1 to TRBJ2-5; TCRdb's assignment of TRBD1 cannot be checked, as there is no DNA. Germline CDR1 DFQATT, CDR2 SNEGSKA (reference sequence). The CDR3 has 13 amino acids. The CDR3 here is CSGSGPRGETQYF.

The rearrangement uses TRBV29-1 and TRBJ2-7; without DNA, the TCRdb call of TRBD2 cannot be checked. Germline values: CDR1 SQVTM, CDR2 ANQGSEA. CDR3 length equals 13 residues. The chain's CDR3 is CSVETLADYEQYF.

The V call is TRBV5-1, the J call TRBJ2-2; the D call from TCRdb, TRBD2, cannot be confirmed without DNA. CDR1 is SGHRS and CDR2 is YFSETQ in the germline V gene. The CDR3 sequence is 14 residues long. CDR3 protein: CASKKAENTGELFF.

V usage is TRBV29-1 and J usage is TRBJ1-2; checking the TCRdb D call of TRBD1 is not possible without DNA. CDR1 and CDR2 from the germline V gene are SQVTM and ANQGSEA. This CDR3 comprises 14 residues. The CDR3: CSVEVGGTHYGYTF.

The chain is built from TRBV7-9 and TRBJ2-1; TCRdb proposes TRBD1, but this gene call is untestable without DNA. Germline V gene sequence: CDR1 SEHNR, CDR2 FQNEAQ (reference sequence). CDR3 length: 15 amino acids. The CDR3 reads CASSSTGGSYNEQFF.

The V gene is TRBV12-3 or TRBV12-4, the J gene TRBJ2-2; as DNA is missing, the TRBD2 call by TCRdb cannot be tested. This CDR3 comprises 14 residues. CDR3: CASGTRPGTGELFF.

The rearrangement uses TRBV2 and TRBJ2-3. CDR1 and CDR2 (germline): SNHLY, FYNNEI. This CDR3 has 15 residues. This CDR3 is CASRMDSSSTDTQYF.

The chain joins TRBV27 to TRBJ2-2; TCRdb's assignment of TRBD2 cannot be checked, as there is no DNA. This CDR3 contains 16 residues. The germline CDR1 and CDR2 sequences are MNHEY and SMNVEV (reference sequence). The CDR3 region is CASSKLRARNTGELFF.

The CDR3 sequence: CASGRGQGNTEAFF. V and J are TRBV5-1 and TRBJ1-1; TCRdb outputs TRBD1, but without DNA this stays unchecked. Germline V gene data show CDR1 as SGHRS and CDR2 as YFSETQ. The CDR3 is 14 residues long.